These 26 T cell receptor beta chains were all obtained from the same sample, sequenced in a study of OX40 agonist ivuxolimab in advanced cancers. Assay used: immunoSEQ multiplex PCR; TCRdb lists only in-frame clones, some missing. Of 45,000 to 65,000 clones listed, approximately 78% were seen once; the top ten hold 0.69%. The specimen comprised CD4+ or CD8+ T cells sorted from blood, sampled in a trial of the OX40 agonist ivuxolimab. Every receptor here comes from an adult with an advanced solid tumor such as melanoma, head and neck, liver or kidney cancer.

The chain joins TRBV19 to TRBJ1-5, with D hard to call. This CDR3 comprises 13 residues. Germline V gene sequence: CDR1 LNHDA, CDR2 SQIVND (reference sequence). The germline V and J ends were trimmed by 2 bases and 2 bases, with 4 bases remaining between them. The CDR3 DNA is TGTGCCAGTAGTATATTGGGCAATCAGCCCCAGCATTTT. Its protein product is CASSILGNQPQHF.

The chain joins TRBV6-4 to TRBJ2-4; no firm D call. This CDR3 is 14 amino acids long. The V gene lost 2 bases and the J gene lost 0 bases, with 5 bases spanning the gap. Germline CDR1 reads MRHNA; CDR2 reads SNTAGT. In nucleotides, the CDR3 is TGTGCCAGCAGTGACACAGCAGCCAAAAACATTCAGTACTTC. This translates into CASSDTAAKNIQYF.

The V call is TRBV2, the J call TRBJ2-7; 11 nucleotides line up with TRBD2. The CDR3 consists of 15 residues. The J segment lost 3 bases and the V segment lost 7 bases, leaving 8 bases of the junction unmatched. Looked up from germline, CDR1 is SNHLY and CDR2 is FYNNEI. DNA for the CDR3: TGTGCCAGCAAAGGAGGGACTAGCGGTTTCTACGAGCAGTACTTC. Amino acid sequence: CASKGGTSGFYEQYF.

This chain links TRBV25-1 with TRBJ2-3; D ambiguous. Germline CDR1 is MGHDK and CDR2 is SYGVNS. This CDR3 is built from 11 residues. V lost 8 bases to trimming and J lost 2 bases, with 5 bases between them. The CDR3 nucleotides read TGTGCCAGCTCCAACACAGATACGCAGTATTTT. Its translation is CASSNTDTQYF.

V and J are TRBV6-1 and TRBJ1-5, with D perhaps matching TRBD1 (5 bases). V lost 6 bases to trimming and J lost 5 bases, with 11 bases between them. Germline assignment: CDR1 MNHNS and CDR2 SASEGT. The CDR3 loop spans 13 amino acids. DNA of the CDR3: TGTGCCAGCAGAGGGACCGATGATCAGCCCCAGCATTTT. Translated: CASRGTDDQPQHF.

The chain joins TRBV2 to TRBJ2-3, with 7 nucleotides matching TRBD2. The CDR3 runs 16 residues. Unmatched junction bases numbered 8, after V lost 2 bases and J lost 3 bases. CDR1 and CDR2 (germline): SNHLY, FYNNEI. The CDR3 reads CASSEYGPGRTDTQYF. The CDR3 DNA is TGTGCCAGCAGTGAATACGGCCCCGGGAGGACAGATACGCAGTATTTT.

J is TRBJ1-4 and V is TRBV16; a weak D match, TRBD1 (5 bases). Germline assignment: CDR1 KGHSY and CDR2 FQNENV. Trimming took 4 bases from V and 4 from J, leaving 16 bases between them. The length of the CDR3 is 16 residues. CDR3: CASSPTAQGLNEKLFF. CDR3 bases: TGTGCCAGCAGCCCGACCGCGCAGGGACTTAATGAAAAACTGTTTTTT.

The gene calls are TRBV18 and TRBJ1-6; 7 positions match TRBD1. Germline-derived CDR1 and CDR2 are KGHSH and LQKENI. Trimming at V came to 3 bases and at J to 5 bases, leaving 4 bases not matched to a gene. CDR3 length: 15 residues. The CDR3 DNA is TGTGCCAGCTCACCTACCACAGGGGATAATTCACCCCTCCACTTT. Amino acids: CASSPTTGDNSPLHF.

The chain links TRBV5-6 to TRBJ2-1; D unresolved. The germline CDR1 and CDR2 sequences are SGHDT and YYEEEE. Deletions cut 0 bases from V and 12 bases from J, with 13 bases between. The CDR3 sequence is 13 residues long. The CDR3 reads CASSLDSPQGQFF. DNA of the CDR3: TGTGCCAGCAGCTTGGATTCCCCCCAAGGGCAGTTCTTC.

The gene calls are TRBV9 and TRBJ2-2, with 8 bases fitting TRBD1. The germline gives CDR1 SGDLS, CDR2 YYNGEE. Trimming took 4 bases from V and 0 from J; bases not matched to a gene: 11. The CDR3 sequence is 18 residues long. The CDR3 here is CASSYGQGLPPNTGELFF. CDR3 bases: TGTGCCAGCAGCTATGGACAGGGTCTCCCCCCGAACACCGGGGAGCTGTTTTTT.

This chain links TRBV5-1 with TRBJ2-1; 10 bases are a match to TRBD2. Germline assignment: CDR1 SGHRS and CDR2 YFSETQ. The length of the CDR3 is 15 residues. V was clipped by 3 bases and J by 3 bases; unmatched bases: 3. The DNA of the CDR3 is TGCGCCAGCAGCTCGGCTAGCGGGGGCTACAATGAGCAGTTCTTC. Its translation is CASSSASGGYNEQFF.

This clone turned up a few times. This chain connects TRBV5-8 to TRBJ2-2; 9 bases agree with TRBD1. Germline loops: CDR1 SGHTS, CDR2 YDEGEE. This CDR3 contains 15 residues. With 3 bases clipped from V and 6 bases from J, the junction kept 6 bases outside the gene matches. The CDR3 DNA is TGTGCCAGCAGCTCGGGACAGGGAGTGGCCGGGGAGCTGTTTTTT. It is translated as CASSSGQGVAGELFF.

The gene calls are TRBV5-6 and TRBJ1-6, with TRBD1 matching 8 bases. The CDR3 sequence is 15 residues long. The J segment lost 8 bases and the V segment lost 2 bases, leaving 6 bases of the junction unmatched. CDR1 and CDR2 from the germline V gene are SGHDT and YYEEEE. In DNA form, the CDR3 reads TGTGCCAGCAGCTTCGAGGACAGGGATGATTCACCCCTCCACTTT. Translated: CASSFEDRDDSPLHF.

This clone was observed a handful of times. This rearrangement joins TRBV5-1 to TRBJ2-5, with D tentatively TRBD2 (5 bases). This CDR3 has 15 residues. Trimming left V 4 bases short and J 2 bases short, with 15 bases between. Per germline, CDR1 SGHRS and CDR2 YFSETQ. The CDR3 DNA reads as TGCGCCAGCAGCCCGGGTCGCGGGCTTCAAGAGACCCAGTACTTC. As protein: CASSPGRGLQETQYF. Combining the CDR3 with reference TRBV5-1 and TRBJ2-5 gives the whole variable domain KAGVTQTPRYLIKTRGQQVTLSCSPISGHRSVSWYQQTPGQGLQFLFEYFSETQRNKGNFPGRFSGRQFSNSRSEMNVSTLELGDSALYLCASSPGRGLQETQYFGPGTRLLVL.

V is TRBV11-2 and J is TRBJ1-6, with a tentative D call TRBD1 (6 bases). Germline CDR1 SGHAT, CDR2 FQNNGV. Trimming stripped 4 bases from V and 6 bases from J, with 16 bases between. This CDR3 spans 16 amino acids. In DNA, the CDR3 is TGTGCCAGCAGCTCCTACAGGGCGGCGGGTAATTCACCCCTCCACTTT. This codes for CASSSYRAAGNSPLHF.

The CDR3 DNA follows: TGTGCCAGCAGCCCCTCGGGGACAGGTCCCTACGAGCAGTACTTC. This sequence encodes CASSPSGTGPYEQYF. The chain is built from TRBV6-6 and TRBJ2-7; 8 bases fit TRBD1. Losses at the gene ends were 6 bases for V and 2 bases for J; bases not matched to a gene: 9. This CDR3 is 15 amino acids long. Germline CDR1 and CDR2: MNHNY and SVGAGI (reference sequence).

The chain uses TRBV5-1 and TRBJ1-1; 7 bases align to TRBD1. The CDR3 contains 14 residues. The germline V gene encodes CDR1 SGHRS and CDR2 YFSETQ. V shed 2 bases, J shed 0 bases, and the junction held 1 base outside the gene matches. The CDR3 sequence is CASSFDRVNTEAFF. In DNA, the CDR3 is TGCGCCAGCAGCTTTGACAGGGTGAACACTGAAGCTTTCTTT.

The genes are TRBV7-7 and TRBJ2-5; 9 bases are a match to TRBD1. V lost 4 bases and J lost 4; bases outside the gene matches: 7. Looked up from germline, CDR1 is SSHAT and CDR2 is FNYEAQ (reference sequence). The CDR3 extends over 15 amino acids. The CDR3 loop reads CASSSPTGGGETQYF. CDR3 sequence (DNA): TGTGCCAGCAGCTCCCCGACAGGGGGTGGAGAGACCCAGTACTTC.

In this sample, this clone turned up once. The CDR3 DNA is TGTGCCAGCAGAACCCGGGACCGCTACACTGAAGCTTTCTTT. Translated, it gives CASRTRDRYTEAFF. The chain joins TRBV28 to TRBJ1-1, with a weak D call TRBD1 (5 bases). V lost 6 bases and J lost 3, with 14 bases in between. The CDR3 runs to 14 residues. Germline V gives CDR1 MDHEN, CDR2 SYDVKM.

The chain links TRBV6-5 to TRBJ2-1; D assignment may be TRBD1 or TRBD2 (5 bases each). Germline V lookup: CDR1 MNHEY, CDR2 SVGAGI. The CDR3 totals 12 residues. The ends were cut back, 6 bases at V and 14 bases at J, with 17 bases in the middle. The CDR3 DNA is TGTGCCAGCAGATGGGGCGGGTTTCTAGAGTTCTTC. Its protein product is CASRWGGFLEFF.

V and J are TRBV5-1 and TRBJ1-1; D unresolved. V was shortened by 3 bases and J by 0 bases, with 12 bases between the two germline ends. The CDR3 is made up of 15 amino acids. Germline CDR1 is SGHRS and CDR2 is YFSETQ. The chain's CDR3 is CASSWSATMNTEAFF. The CDR3 DNA sequence: TGCGCCAGCAGCTGGTCGGCTACGATGAACACTGAAGCTTTCTTT.

The V and J genes are TRBV6-1 and TRBJ2-7; 10 positions agree with TRBD1. Germline V gives CDR1 MNHNS, CDR2 SASEGT. V shed 6 bases and J 3 bases; nucleotides not matched to a gene: 8. The CDR3 covers 15 residues. The CDR3 sequence: CASSAGQGPGYEQYF. The CDR3 DNA reads as TGTGCCAGCAGCGCGGGACAGGGGCCAGGCTACGAGCAGTACTTC.

V gene TRBV5-1 combines with J gene TRBJ1-3, with D perhaps TRBD1 (6 bases). Trimming left V 4 bases short and J 1 base short, with 9 bases between. CDR3 length: 14 residues. Germline assignment: CDR1 SGHRS and CDR2 YFSETQ. CDR3 protein: CASSLGQSGNTIYF. The CDR3 coding sequence is TGCGCCAGCAGCCTCGGACAGTCTGGAAACACCATATATTTT.

The chain combines TRBV11-1 with TRBJ1-2, with 7 positions matching TRBD1. Germline CDR1 is SGHAT and CDR2 is FQDESV (reference sequence). With 1 base clipped from V and 10 bases from J, the junction kept 6 bases outside the gene matches. The CDR3 totals 13 residues. CDR3 sequence (DNA): TGTGCCAGCAGCTTAGGACAGGGAGTTGACTACACCTTC. Its protein is CASSLGQGVDYTF.

This clone was seen only a few times. The chain carries TRBV6-1 and TRBJ1-1; TRBD1 agrees at 8 bases. The CDR3 length is 15 residues. The V gene's germline CDR1 is MNHNS and CDR2 SASEGT. Trimming removed 6 bases from V and 1 base from J; junction bases left unmatched: 7. The CDR3 region is CASRDYRGGNTEAFF. The DNA of the CDR3 is TGTGCCAGCAGGGATTACAGGGGGGGGAACACTGAAGCTTTCTTT.

The chain is built from TRBV13 and TRBJ2-7; D unresolved. The CDR3 loop spans 12 amino acids. Germline V gene data show CDR1 as PRHDT and CDR2 as FYEKMQ (reference sequence). The V gene lost 4 bases and the J gene lost 5 bases, with 9 bases spanning the gap. DNA of the CDR3: TGTGCCAGCAGCTCCCGACGCGACGAGCAGTACTTC. The encoded protein is CASSSRRDEQYF.